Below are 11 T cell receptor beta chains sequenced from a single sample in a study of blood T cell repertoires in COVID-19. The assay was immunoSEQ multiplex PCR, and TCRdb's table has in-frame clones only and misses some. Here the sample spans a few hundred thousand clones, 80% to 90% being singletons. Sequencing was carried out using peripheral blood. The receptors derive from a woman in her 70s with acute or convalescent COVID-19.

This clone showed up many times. CDR3 bases: TGTGCCAGCAGTGGAGGAGGGGAGTCCAAAAACATTCAGTACTTC. It translates to CASSGGGESKNIQYF. This chain connects TRBV2 to TRBJ2-4; D perhaps matches TRBD2 (6 bases). Germline V CDR1 and CDR2: SNHLY, FYNNEI. The V end lost 4 bases, the J end lost 2 bases, and 12 bases lay between the germline ends. The CDR3 length is 15 residues.

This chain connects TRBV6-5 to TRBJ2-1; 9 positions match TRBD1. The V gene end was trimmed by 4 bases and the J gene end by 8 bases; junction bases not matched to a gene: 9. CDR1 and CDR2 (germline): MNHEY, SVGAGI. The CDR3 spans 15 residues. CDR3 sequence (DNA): TGTGCCAGCAGTTGGCCGGGACAGGGTAGCGATGAGCAGTTCTTC. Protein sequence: CASSWPGQGSDEQFF.

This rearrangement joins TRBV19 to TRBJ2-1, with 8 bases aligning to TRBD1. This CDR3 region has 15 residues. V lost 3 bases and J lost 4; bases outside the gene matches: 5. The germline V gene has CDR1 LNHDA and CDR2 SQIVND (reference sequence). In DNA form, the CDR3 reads TGTGCCAGTAGTATCCACAGGGGGATATACAATGAGCAGTTCTTC. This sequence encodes CASSIHRGIYNEQFF.

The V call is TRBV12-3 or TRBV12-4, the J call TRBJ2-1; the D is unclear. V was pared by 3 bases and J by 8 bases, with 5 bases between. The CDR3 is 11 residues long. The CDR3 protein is CASSFVYEQFF. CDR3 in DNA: TGTGCCAGCAGTTTCGTGTATGAGCAGTTCTTC.

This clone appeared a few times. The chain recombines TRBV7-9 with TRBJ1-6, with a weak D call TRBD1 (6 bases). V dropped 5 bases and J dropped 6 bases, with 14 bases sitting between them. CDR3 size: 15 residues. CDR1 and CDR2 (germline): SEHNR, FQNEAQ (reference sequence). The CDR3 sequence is CASSPTGAGNSPLHF. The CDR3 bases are TGTGCCAGCAGCCCGACAGGTGCGGGTAATTCACCCCTCCACTTT. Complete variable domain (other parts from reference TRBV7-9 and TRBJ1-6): DTGVSQNPRHKITKRGQNVTFRCDPISEHNRLYWYRQTLGQGPEFLTYFQNEAQLEKSRLLSDRFSAERPKGSFSTLEIQRTEQGDSAMYLCASSPTGAGNSPLHFGNGTRLTVT.

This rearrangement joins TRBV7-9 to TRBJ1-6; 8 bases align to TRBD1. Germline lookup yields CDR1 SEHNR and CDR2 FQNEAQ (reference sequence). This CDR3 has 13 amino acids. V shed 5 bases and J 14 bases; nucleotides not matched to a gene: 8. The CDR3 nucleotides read TGTGCCAGCAGCCAGGACAGGGCACGAACCCTCCACTTT. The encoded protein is CASSQDRARTLHF.

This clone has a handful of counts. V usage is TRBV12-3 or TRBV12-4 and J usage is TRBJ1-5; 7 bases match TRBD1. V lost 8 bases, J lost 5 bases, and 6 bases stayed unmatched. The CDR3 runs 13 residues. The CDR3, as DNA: TGTGCCAGCCAGGGGGGCCGGCATCAGCCCCAGCATTTT. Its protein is CASQGGRHQPQHF.

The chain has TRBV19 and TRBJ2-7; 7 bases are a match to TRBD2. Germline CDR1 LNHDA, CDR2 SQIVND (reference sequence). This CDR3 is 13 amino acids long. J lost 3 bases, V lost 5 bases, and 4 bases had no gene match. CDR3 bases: TGTGCCAGTAGTCCGGGGGGACGCTACGAGCAGTACTTC. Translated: CASSPGGRYEQYF.

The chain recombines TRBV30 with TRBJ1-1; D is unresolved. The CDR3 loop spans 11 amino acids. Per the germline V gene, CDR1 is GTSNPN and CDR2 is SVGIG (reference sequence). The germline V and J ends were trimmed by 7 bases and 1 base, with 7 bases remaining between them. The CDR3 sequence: CAFSENTEAFF. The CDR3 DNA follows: TGTGCCTTCAGCGAGAACACTGAAGCTTTCTTT.

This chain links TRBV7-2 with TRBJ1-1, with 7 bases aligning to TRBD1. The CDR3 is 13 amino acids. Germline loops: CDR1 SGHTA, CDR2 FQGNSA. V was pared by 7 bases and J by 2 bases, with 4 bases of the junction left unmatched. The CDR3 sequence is CASKGQRNTEAFF. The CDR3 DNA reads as TGTGCCAGCAAGGGACAGCGTAACACTGAAGCTTTCTTT.

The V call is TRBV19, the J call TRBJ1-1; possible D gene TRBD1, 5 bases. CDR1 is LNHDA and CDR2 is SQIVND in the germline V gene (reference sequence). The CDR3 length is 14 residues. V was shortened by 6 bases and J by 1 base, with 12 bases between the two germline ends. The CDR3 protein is CASRRDSANTEAFF. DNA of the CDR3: TGTGCCAGTAGGCGAGACAGCGCGAACACTGAAGCTTTCTTT.